The clone carrying this TCR beta chain was detected once. Germline V CDR1 and CDR2: SGHTA, FQGNSA. V dropped 4 bases and J dropped 6; count of bases not matched to a gene: 4. This CDR3 is built from 14 residues. The source of the sample is a study of blood T cell repertoires in COVID-19. The protocol was immunoSEQ multiplex PCR, while the TCRdb copy is restricted to in-frame clones and leaves out a portion. The sample consists of tens of thousands of clones, 82% of them appearing once. The sample taken for sequencing was peripheral blood. The sequence came from a man aged 80 or over with active COVID-19. The chain combines TRBV7-2 with TRBJ1-4; 8 bases fit TRBD1. CDR3 nucleotides: TGTGCCAGCAGCTCGGACAGGGTGGATGAAAAACTGTTTTTT. Translated, it gives CASSSDRVDEKLFF. The full variable domain, rest sourced from reference TRBV7-2 and TRBJ1-4, is GAGVSQSPSNKVTEKGKDVELRCDPISGHTALYWYRQSLGQGLEFLIYFQGNSAPDKSGLPSDRFSAERTGGSVSTLTIQRTQQEDSAVYLCASSSDRVDEKLFFGSGTQLSVL.